One and the same sample provided the 7 T cell receptor beta chains below, sequenced in a study of T cells in Graves' hyperthyroidism and ophthalmopathy. Amplified TCR beta CDR3 regions came from RNA transcripts. First-round RT-PCR of the TCR CDR3 relied on the HTBI primer set. A single record per CDR3 protein comes from TCRdb applying MiXCR to the multiplex PCR reads. The data hold 640,000 or so distinct CDR3 sequences, with 11% to 15% observed a single time. Sequencing was done on a sample of blood. These receptors all stem from a woman aged 18-29 years with Graves' ophthalmopathy.

This clonotype was counted at least ten times. This chain joins TRBV2 and TRBJ2-3, with D maybe TRBD1 (6 bases). This CDR3 has 14 amino acids. Trimming left V 4 bases short and J 3 bases short, with 11 bases between. CDR1 and CDR2 (germline): SNHLY, FYNNEI. CDR3 coding DNA: TGTGCCAGCAGTGCCGGCCAGGGGACAGATACGCAGTATTTT. It specifies CASSAGQGTDTQYF.

At least ten counts were recorded for this clonotype. V is TRBV11-2 and J is TRBJ1-4; a weak D match, TRBD1 (6 bases). The CDR3 consists of 15 residues. CDR1 is SGHAT, CDR2 FQNNGV, per germline. V dropped 5 bases and J dropped 8 bases, with 18 bases sitting between them. In DNA form, the CDR3 reads TGTGCCAGCAGCGGCTACAGGGAGGAAGGGGAAAAACTGTTTTTT. Protein product: CASSGYREEGEKLFF.

This clonotype was found many times. The genes are TRBV5-1 and TRBJ2-3; TRBD2 agrees at 14 bases. CDR3 length equals 17 residues. Germline V gene data show CDR1 as SGHRS and CDR2 as YFSETQ. The J segment lost 4 bases and the V segment lost 2 bases, leaving 6 bases of the junction unmatched. CDR3: CASSFGTSGSGADTQYF. As DNA, the CDR3 is TGCGCCAGCAGCTTCGGGACTAGCGGGAGCGGTGCAGATACGCAGTATTTT.

This clonotype turned up a few times. This chain joins TRBV6-2 or TRBV6-3 and TRBJ2-5, with D unclear. CDR1 MNHEY and CDR2 SVGEGT come from the germline V gene. The CDR3 covers 13 residues. V lost 2 bases and J lost 5, with 9 bases in between. The CDR3 spells CASSYSHGETQYF. For the CDR3, the DNA is TGTGCCAGCAGTTACAGTCACGGGGAGACCCAGTACTTC.

The sample holds many counts of this clonotype. The V call is TRBV6-2 or TRBV6-3, the J call TRBJ2-7; D might be TRBD2 (7 bases). Germline lookup yields CDR1 MNHEY and CDR2 SVGEGT. The CDR3 covers 17 residues. V lost 6 bases and J 0 bases, leaving 21 bases between the germline ends. The CDR3 DNA sequence: TGTGCCAGCAGGGGGCCGGGGGGCGCACCAAGCTCCTACGAGCAGTACTTC. It translates to CASRGPGGAPSSYEQYF.

This clonotype was seen repeatedly, ten times or more. The chain combines TRBV3-1 with TRBJ1-3, with D possibly matching TRBD1 (5 bases). Trimming removed 4 bases at V and 3 bases at J, with 13 bases between. In germline, CDR1 is LGHDT, CDR2 YNNKEL (reference sequence). The CDR3 has 15 residues. CDR3 nucleotide sequence: TGTGCCAGCAGCCCCGGGACTGAGAATGGAAACACCATATATTTT. Its translation: CASSPGTENGNTIYF.

The sample holds many counts of this clonotype. The CDR3 region is CASSSWTSGNNEQFF. In nucleotides, the CDR3 is TGTGCCAGCAGCTCGTGGACTAGCGGAAACAATGAGCAGTTCTTC. The chain recombines TRBV5-4 with TRBJ2-1, with 10 bases identical to TRBD2. The length of the CDR3 is 15 residues. The V and J ends lost 3 bases and 5 bases, in that order; junction bases with no gene match: 5. From germline, CDR1 is SGHNT and CDR2 YYREEE (reference sequence).